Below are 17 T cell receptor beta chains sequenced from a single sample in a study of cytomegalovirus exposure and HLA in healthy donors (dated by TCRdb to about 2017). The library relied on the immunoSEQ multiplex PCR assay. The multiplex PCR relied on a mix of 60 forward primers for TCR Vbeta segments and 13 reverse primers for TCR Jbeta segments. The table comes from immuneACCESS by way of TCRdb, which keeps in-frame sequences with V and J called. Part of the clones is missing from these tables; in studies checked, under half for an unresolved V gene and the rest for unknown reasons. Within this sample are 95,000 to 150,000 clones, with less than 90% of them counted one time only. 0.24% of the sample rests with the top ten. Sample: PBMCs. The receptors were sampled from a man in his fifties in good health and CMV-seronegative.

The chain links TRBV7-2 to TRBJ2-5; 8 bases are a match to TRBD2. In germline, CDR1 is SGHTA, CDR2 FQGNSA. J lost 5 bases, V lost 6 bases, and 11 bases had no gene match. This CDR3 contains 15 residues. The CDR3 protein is CASSRGGQRGETQYF. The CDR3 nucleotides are TGTGCCAGCAGTCGGGGCGGCCAGCGGGGGGAGACCCAGTACTTC.

The CDR3, as DNA: TGCGCCAGCAGCCGCACCCCGGCGGGTCAAGAGACCCAGTACTTC. Translating it yields CASSRTPAGQETQYF. The genes are TRBV4-3 and TRBJ2-5, with D possibly being TRBD2 (5 bases). In germline, CDR1 is LGHNA, CDR2 YSLEER. The CDR3 runs to 15 residues. V lost 4 bases to trimming and J lost 2 bases, with 14 bases between them.

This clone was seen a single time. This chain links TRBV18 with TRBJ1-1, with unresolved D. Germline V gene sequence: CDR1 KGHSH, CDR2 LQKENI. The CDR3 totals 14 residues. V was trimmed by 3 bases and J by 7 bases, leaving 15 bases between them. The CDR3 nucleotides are TGTGCCAGCTCACCCGGTCGGGGAAAGTATGAAGCTTTCTTT. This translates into CASSPGRGKYEAFF.

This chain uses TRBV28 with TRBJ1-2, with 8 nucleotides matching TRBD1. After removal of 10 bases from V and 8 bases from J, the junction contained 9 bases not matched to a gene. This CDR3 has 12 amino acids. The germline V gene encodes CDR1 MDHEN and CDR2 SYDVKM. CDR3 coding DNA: TGTGCCACTGATCAGGGGGCCGGCGGCTACACCTTC. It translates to CATDQGAGGYTF.

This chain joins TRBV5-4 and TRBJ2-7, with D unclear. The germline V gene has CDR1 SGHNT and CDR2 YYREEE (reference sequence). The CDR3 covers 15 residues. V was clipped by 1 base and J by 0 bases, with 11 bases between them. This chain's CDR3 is CASSLYGSPSYEQYF. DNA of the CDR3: TGTGCCAGCAGCTTGTACGGTTCTCCCTCCTACGAGCAGTACTTC.

As DNA, the CDR3 is TGTGCCAGCAGTGAAATGACAGGGGGCCAGGAGACCCAGTACTTC. The encoded protein is CASSEMTGGQETQYF. The chain combines TRBV25-1 with TRBJ2-5, with 10 bases identical to TRBD1. Germline lookup yields CDR1 MGHDK and CDR2 SYGVNS. V lost 2 bases to trimming and J lost 5 bases; unmatched junction nucleotides: 5. The CDR3 loop spans 15 amino acids.

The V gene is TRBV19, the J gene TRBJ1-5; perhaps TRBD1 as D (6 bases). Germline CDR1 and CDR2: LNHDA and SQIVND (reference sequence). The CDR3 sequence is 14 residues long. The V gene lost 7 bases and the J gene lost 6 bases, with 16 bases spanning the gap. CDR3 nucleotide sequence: TGTGCCAGTAACTCAGGTGGGGGCCCTCAGCCCCAGCATTTT. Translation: CASNSGGGPQPQHF.

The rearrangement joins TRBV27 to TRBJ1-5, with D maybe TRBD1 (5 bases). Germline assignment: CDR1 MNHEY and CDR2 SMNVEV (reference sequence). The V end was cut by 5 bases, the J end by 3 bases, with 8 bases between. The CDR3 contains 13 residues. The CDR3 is CASSTGYNQPQHF. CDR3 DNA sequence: TGTGCCAGCAGTACAGGCTACAATCAGCCCCAGCATTTT.

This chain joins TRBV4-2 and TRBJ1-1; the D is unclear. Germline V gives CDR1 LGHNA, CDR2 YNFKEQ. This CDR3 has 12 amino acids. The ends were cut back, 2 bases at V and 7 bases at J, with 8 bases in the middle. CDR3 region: CASSQPLCEAFF. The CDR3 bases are TGTGCCAGCAGCCAACCTTTGTGTGAAGCTTTCTTT.

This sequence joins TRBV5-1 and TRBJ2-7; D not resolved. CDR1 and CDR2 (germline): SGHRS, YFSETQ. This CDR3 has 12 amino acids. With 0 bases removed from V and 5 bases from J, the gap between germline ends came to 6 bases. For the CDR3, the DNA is TGCGCCAGCAGCTTGGTCAGCGACGAGCAGTACTTC. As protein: CASSLVSDEQYF.

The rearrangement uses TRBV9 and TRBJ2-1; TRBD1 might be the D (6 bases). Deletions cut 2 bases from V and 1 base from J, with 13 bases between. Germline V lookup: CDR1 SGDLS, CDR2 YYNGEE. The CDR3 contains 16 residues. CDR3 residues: CASSVLERGSYNEQFF. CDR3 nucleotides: TGTGCCAGCAGCGTCCTCGAGAGGGGGTCCTACAATGAGCAGTTCTTC. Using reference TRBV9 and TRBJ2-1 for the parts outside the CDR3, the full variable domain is DSGVTQTPKHLITATGQRVTLRCSPRSGDLSVYWYQQSLDQGLQFLIQYYNGEERAKGNILERFSAQQFPDLHSELNLSSLELGDSALYFCASSVLERGSYNEQFFGPGTRLTVL.

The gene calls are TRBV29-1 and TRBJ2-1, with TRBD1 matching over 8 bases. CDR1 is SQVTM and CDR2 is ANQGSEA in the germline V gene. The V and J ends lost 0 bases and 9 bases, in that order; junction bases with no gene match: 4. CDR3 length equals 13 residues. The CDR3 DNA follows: TGCAGCGTTGAAGAGGCAGGGGGCTTTGAGCAGTTCTTC. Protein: CSVEEAGGFEQFF.

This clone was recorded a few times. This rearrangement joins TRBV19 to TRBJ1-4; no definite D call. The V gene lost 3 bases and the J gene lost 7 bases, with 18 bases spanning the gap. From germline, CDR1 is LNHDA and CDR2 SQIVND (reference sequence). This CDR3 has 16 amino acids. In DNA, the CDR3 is TGTGCCAGTAGTATTCTTATGCCCGGGGAGGTTGAAAAACTGTTTTTT. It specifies CASSILMPGEVEKLFF.

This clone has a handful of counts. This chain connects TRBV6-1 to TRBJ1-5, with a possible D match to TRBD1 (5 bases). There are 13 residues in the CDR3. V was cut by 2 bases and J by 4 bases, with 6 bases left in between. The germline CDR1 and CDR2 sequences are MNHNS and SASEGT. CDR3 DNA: TGTGCCAGCAGTGAAAGGGGAAATCAGCCCCAGCATTTT. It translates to CASSERGNQPQHF.

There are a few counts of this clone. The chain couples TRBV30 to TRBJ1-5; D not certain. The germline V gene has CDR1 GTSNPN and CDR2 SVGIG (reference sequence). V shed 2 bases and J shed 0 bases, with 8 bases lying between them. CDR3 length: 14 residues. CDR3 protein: CAWSPILSNQPQHF. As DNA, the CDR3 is TGTGCCTGGAGTCCCATACTTAGCAATCAGCCCCAGCATTTT.

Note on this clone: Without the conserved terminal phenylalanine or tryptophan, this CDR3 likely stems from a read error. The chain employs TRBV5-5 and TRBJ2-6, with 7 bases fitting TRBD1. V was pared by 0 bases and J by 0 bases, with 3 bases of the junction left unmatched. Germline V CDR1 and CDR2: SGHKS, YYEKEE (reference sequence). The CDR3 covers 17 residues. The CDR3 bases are TGTGCCAGCAGCTTGGCAGGGGGAACCTCTGGGGCCAACGTCCTGACTCTC. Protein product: CASSLAGGTSGANVLTL.

The CDR3 reads CSVTGRDGNTEAFF. The CDR3 DNA reads as TGCAGCGTTACCGGGAGGGATGGGAACACTGAAGCTTTCTTT. This chain uses TRBV29-1 with TRBJ1-1; D is undetermined. Germline CDR1 and CDR2: SQVTM and ANQGSEA. V gave up 5 bases and J gave up 1 base, with 14 bases separating them. The CDR3 is made up of 14 amino acids.